The text below deals with one T cell receptor beta chain. The sample originates from a study of blood T cell repertoires in COVID-19. Study information: T cells, B-cell-depleted T cells, or PBMCs provided the cDNA or gDNA that served as material.

TCRdb's copy holds only in-frame clones and misses some; the assay was immunoSEQ multiplex PCR. This table has about 160,000 clones, just over 90% appearing once. The CDR3 runs 14 residues. Trimming left V 8 bases short and J 4 bases short, with 15 bases between. Germline CDR1 reads KGHSH; CDR2 reads LQKENI. This TCR derives from a man younger than 30 with acute or convalescent COVID-19. The chain links TRBV18 to TRBJ2-1; D is perhaps TRBD1 (5 bases). The sequenced sample was peripheral blood. CDR3 bases: TGTGCCAGCCTTCCAGGACAAACATACAATGAGCAGTTCTTC. Amino acid sequence: CASLPGQTYNEQFF.